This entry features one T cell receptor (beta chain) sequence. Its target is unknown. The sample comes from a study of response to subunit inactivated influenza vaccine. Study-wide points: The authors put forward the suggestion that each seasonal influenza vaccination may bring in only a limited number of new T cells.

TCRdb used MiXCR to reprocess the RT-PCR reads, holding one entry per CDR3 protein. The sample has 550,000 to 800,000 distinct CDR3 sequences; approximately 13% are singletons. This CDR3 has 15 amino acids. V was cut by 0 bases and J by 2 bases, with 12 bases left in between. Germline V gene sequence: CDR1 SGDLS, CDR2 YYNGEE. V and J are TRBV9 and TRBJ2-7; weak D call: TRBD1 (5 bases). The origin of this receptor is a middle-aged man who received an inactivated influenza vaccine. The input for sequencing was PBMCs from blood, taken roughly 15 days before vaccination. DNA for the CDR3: TGTGCCAGCAGCGTAGGCCGCCAGGGCGCCTACGAGCAGTACTTC. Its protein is CASSVGRQGAYEQYF.